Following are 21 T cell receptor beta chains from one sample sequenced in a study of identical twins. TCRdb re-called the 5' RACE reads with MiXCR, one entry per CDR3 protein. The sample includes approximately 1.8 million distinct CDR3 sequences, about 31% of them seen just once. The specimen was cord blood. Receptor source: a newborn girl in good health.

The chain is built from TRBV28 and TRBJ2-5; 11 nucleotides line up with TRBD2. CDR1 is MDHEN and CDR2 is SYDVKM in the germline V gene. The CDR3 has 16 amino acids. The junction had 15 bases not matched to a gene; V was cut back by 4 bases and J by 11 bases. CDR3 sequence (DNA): TGTGCCAGCAGTTCCACACTAGCGGGAGATCACAATGAGCAGTACTTC. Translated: CASSSTLAGDHNEQYF.

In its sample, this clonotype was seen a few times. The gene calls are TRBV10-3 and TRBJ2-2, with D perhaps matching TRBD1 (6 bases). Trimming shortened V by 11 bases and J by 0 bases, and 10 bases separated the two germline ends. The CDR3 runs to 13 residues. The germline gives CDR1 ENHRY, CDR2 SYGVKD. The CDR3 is CACRTANTGELFF. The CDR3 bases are TGTGCCTGTAGGACAGCGAACACCGGGGAGCTGTTTTTT.

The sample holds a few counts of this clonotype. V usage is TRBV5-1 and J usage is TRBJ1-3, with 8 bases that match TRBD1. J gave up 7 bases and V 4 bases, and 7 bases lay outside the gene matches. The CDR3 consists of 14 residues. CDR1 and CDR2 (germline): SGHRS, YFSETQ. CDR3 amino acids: CASSRRDRRNTIYF. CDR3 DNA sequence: TGCGCCAGCAGCCGCCGGGACAGGAGGAACACCATATATTTT.

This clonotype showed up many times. For the CDR3, the DNA is TGTGCCAGCAGGGGAGGGGACACTGAAGCTTTCTTT. Protein sequence: CASRGGDTEAFF. The chain joins TRBV25-1 to TRBJ1-1; TRBD1 might be the D (5 bases). The CDR3 is made up of 12 amino acids. Germline lookup yields CDR1 MGHDK and CDR2 SYGVNS. V dropped 6 bases and J dropped 3 bases, with 8 bases sitting between them.

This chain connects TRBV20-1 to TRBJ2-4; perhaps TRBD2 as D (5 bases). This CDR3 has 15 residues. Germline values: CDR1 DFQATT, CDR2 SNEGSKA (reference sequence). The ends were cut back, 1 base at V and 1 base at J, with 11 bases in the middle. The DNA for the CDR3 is TGCAGTGCTAGAGGAAGAAGGGAGGCCAAAAACATTCAGTACTTC. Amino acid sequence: CSARGRREAKNIQYF.

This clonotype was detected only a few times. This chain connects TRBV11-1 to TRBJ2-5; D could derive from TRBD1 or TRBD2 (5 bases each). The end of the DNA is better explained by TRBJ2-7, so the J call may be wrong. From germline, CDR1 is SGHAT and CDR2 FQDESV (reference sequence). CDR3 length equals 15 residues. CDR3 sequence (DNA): TGTGCCAGCAGCTTAGTTATGGGGGTAAACTACGAGCAGTACTTC. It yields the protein CASSLVMGVNYEQYF.

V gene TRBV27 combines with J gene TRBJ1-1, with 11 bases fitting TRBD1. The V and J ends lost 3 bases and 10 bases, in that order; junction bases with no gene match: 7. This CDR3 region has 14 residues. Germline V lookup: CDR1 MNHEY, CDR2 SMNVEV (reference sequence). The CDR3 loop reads CASSFTPGTGGAFF. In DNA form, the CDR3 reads TGTGCCAGCAGTTTTACCCCAGGGACAGGGGGAGCTTTCTTT.

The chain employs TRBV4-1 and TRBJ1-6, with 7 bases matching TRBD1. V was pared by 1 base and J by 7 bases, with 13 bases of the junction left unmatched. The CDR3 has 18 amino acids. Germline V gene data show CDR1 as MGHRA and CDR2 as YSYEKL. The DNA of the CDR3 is TGCGCCAGCAGCCAAGGGGTCGGTAAGGGACAGAAAAATTCACCCCTCCACTTT. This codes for CASSQGVGKGQKNSPLHF.

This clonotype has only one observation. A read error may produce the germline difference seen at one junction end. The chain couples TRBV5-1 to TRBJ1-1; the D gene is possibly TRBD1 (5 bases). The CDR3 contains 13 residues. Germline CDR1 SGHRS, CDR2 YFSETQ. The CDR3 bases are TGCGCCAGCAAGGAGGGGCCAGGCACTGAAGTTTTCTTT. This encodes CASKEGPGTEVFF.

The CDR3 region has the DNA TGTGCCATCCGAGCGGGGAGCACAGATACGCAGTATTTT. Amino acid sequence: CAIRAGSTDTQYF. This rearrangement joins TRBV10-3 to TRBJ2-3; 7 bases are shared with TRBD2. The ends lost 8 bases at V and 0 bases at J; junction bases unmatched: 2. Germline CDR1 and CDR2: ENHRY and SYGVKD. CDR3 size: 13 residues.

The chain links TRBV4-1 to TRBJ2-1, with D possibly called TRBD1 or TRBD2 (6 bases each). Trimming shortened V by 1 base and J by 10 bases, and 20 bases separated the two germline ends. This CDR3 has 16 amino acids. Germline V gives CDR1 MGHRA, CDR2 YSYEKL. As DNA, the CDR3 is TGCGCCAGCAGCCAAGGCCGACTAGGGGGAAGCCTCGAGCAGTTCTTC. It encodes CASSQGRLGGSLEQFF.

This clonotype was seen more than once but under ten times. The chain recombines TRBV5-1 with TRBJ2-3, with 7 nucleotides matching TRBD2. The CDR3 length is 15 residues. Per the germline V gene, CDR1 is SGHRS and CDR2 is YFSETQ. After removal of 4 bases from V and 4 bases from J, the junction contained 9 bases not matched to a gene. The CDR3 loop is CASSIIPTSADTQYF. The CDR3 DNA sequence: TGCGCCAGCAGCATTATCCCTACTAGCGCAGATACGCAGTATTTT.

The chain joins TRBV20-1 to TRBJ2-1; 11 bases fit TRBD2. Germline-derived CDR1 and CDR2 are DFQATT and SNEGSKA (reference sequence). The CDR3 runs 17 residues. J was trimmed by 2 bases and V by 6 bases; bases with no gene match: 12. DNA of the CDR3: TGCAGTGCCGATGAGGGACCGGGACTAGCGGCCTACAATGAGCAGTTCTTC. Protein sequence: CSADEGPGLAAYNEQFF.

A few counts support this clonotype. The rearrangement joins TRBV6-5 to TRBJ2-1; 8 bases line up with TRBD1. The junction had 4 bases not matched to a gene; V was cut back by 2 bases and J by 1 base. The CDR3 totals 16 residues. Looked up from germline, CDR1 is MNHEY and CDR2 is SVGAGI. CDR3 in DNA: TGTGCCAGCAGTTACACGGGACAGGTTTCCTACAATGAGCAGTTCTTC. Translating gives CASSYTGQVSYNEQFF.

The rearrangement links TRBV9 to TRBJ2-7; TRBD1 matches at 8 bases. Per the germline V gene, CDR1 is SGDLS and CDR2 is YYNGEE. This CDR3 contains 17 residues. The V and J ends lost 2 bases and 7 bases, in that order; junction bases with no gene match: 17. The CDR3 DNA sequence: TGTGCCAGCAGCGTCCCTCGACAGGGGAGCTCCTACAATGAGCAGTACTTC. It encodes CASSVPRQGSSYNEQYF.

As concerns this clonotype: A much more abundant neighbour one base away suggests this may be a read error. The DNA of the CDR3 is TGCGCCAGCAGGCGTCCGCAGGTCTACAATGAGCAGTACTTC. Its translation: CASRRPQVYNEQYF. This chain connects TRBV5-1 to TRBJ2-5; no definite D call. Germline V CDR1 and CDR2: SGHRS, YFSETQ. The ends were cut back, 5 bases at V and 11 bases at J, with 22 bases in the middle. The CDR3 runs to 14 residues.

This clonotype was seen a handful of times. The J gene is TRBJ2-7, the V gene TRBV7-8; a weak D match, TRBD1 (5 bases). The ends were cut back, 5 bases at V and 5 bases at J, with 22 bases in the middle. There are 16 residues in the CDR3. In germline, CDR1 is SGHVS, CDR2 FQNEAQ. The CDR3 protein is CASSGIIKGNSNEQYF. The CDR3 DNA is TGTGCCAGCAGCGGAATAATAAAGGGGAATAGCAACGAGCAGTACTTC.

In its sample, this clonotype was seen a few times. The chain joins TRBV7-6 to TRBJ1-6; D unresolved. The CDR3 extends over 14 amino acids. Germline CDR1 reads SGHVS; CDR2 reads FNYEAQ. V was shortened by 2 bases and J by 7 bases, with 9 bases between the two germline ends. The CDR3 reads CASSLPRTNSPLHF. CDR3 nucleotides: TGTGCCAGCAGCTTACCCCGGACGAATTCACCCCTCCACTTT.

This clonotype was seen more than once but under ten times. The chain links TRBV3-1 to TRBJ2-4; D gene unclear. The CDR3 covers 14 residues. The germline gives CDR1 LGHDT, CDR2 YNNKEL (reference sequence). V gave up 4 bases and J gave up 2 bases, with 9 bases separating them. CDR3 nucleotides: TGTGCCAGCAGCCTCCGGTTTCCCAAAAACATTCAGTACTTC. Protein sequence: CASSLRFPKNIQYF.

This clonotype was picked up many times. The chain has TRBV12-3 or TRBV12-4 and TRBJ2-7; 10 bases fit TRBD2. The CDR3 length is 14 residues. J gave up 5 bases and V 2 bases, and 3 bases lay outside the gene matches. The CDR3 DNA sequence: TGTGCCAGCAGTTTACTAGCGGGAGTTCACGAGCAGTACTTC. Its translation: CASSLLAGVHEQYF.

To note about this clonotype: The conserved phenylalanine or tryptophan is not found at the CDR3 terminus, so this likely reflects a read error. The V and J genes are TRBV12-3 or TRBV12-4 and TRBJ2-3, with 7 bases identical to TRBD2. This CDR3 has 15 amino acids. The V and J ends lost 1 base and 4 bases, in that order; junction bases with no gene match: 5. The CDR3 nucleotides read TGTGCCAGCAGTTTAGTGGGAGGGAGCTCAGATACGCAGTATTAT. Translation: CASSLVGGSSDTQYY.